This is a list of T cell receptor beta chains from one sample in a study of control samples from healthy donors and cancer patients. Using immunoSEQ multiplex PCR, the repertoire was profiled, and TCRdb retains in-frame clones only, with some absent. Of about 75,000 clones in the sample, about 95% were seen once. The source material was blood. These receptors came from a woman aged 40-49 years in good health. CDR3s include the opening cysteine and the closing phenylalanine or tryptophan. Fields, in order: D gene, clone size, J gene, V gene, CDR3 DNA, CDR3 protein. D genes are given only for firm matches. Not all rows give a size; the values are once, few, many and, for expanded clones, a class.

D gene: .; clone size: .; J gene: TRBJ2-5; V gene: TRBV19; CDR3 DNA: TGTGCCAGTAGTGCAAAGGACGGACAAGTGGGCCAGTACTTC; CDR3 protein: CASSAKDGQVGQYF
D gene: TRBD2; clone size: .; J gene: TRBJ2-3; V gene: TRBV27; CDR3 DNA: TGTGCCAGCAGTTTATCGGGTTGGGAGGGTAAGTCGGGAGATACGCAGTATTTT; CDR3 protein: CASSLSGWEGKSGDTQYF
D gene: .; clone size: .; J gene: TRBJ2-2; V gene: TRBV11-2; CDR3 DNA: TGTGCCAGCAGCCCCTGGGAGGTTCCTGCGCTGTTTTTT; CDR3 protein: CASSPWEVPALFF
D gene: .; clone size: .; J gene: TRBJ1-3; V gene: TRBV5-5; CDR3 DNA: TGTGCCAGCAGCCTCCACAGCCCCTCAGACACCATATATTTT; CDR3 protein: CASSLHSPSDTIYF
D gene: .; clone size: .; J gene: TRBJ1-5; V gene: TRBV2; CDR3 DNA: TGTGCCAGCAGTGAAGAGTCAGGCAATCAGCCCCAGCATTTT; CDR3 protein: CASSEESGNQPQHF
D gene: .; clone size: once; J gene: TRBJ1-5; V gene: TRBV18; CDR3 DNA: TGTGCCAGCTCACCGGGTAGAGAATATAGCAATCAGCCCCAGCATTTT; CDR3 protein: CASSPGREYSNQPQHF
D gene: .; clone size: once; J gene: TRBJ1-1; V gene: TRBV13; CDR3 DNA: TGTGCCAGCAGCTTAGCCCGCGGGGGGAGAGAAGCTTTCTTT; CDR3 protein: CASSLARGGREAFF
D gene: TRBD1; clone size: .; J gene: TRBJ2-7; V gene: TRBV4-3; CDR3 DNA: TGCGCCAGCAGCCAAGAGAGCAGGGGGTCACACGAGCAGTACTTC; CDR3 protein: CASSQESRGSHEQYF
D gene: .; clone size: .; J gene: TRBJ2-2; V gene: TRBV29-1; CDR3 DNA: TGCAGCGTCCCGACGGTTAACACCGGGGAGCTGTTTTTT; CDR3 protein: CSVPTVNTGELFF
D gene: .; clone size: .; J gene: TRBJ1-1; V gene: TRBV3-1/TRBV3-2; CDR3 DNA: TGTGCCAGCAGCCCTGGGAATACACGGGGCGAAGCTTTCTTT; CDR3 protein: CASSPGNTRGEAFF
D gene: .; clone size: .; J gene: TRBJ1-2; V gene: TRBV19; CDR3 DNA: TGTGCCAGTAGTCCGACAGCTGACTATTGGGGCTACACCTTC; CDR3 protein: CASSPTADYWGYTF
D gene: .; clone size: .; J gene: TRBJ1-2; V gene: TRBV6-1; CDR3 DNA: TGTGCCAGCAGTGCTCAATCTCGCGGACAGCTCCTCTATGGCTACACCTTC; CDR3 protein: CASSAQSRGQLLYGYTF
D gene: TRBD1; clone size: .; J gene: TRBJ1-6; V gene: TRBV7-9; CDR3 DNA: TGTGCCAGCAGCCCCCAGGGGGGAAATGACAATTCACCCCTCCACTTT; CDR3 protein: CASSPQGGNDNSPLHF
D gene: .; clone size: .; J gene: TRBJ1-4; V gene: TRBV6-6; CDR3 DNA: TGTGCCAGCAGTTTATTAGGGGGTGCAACTAATGAAAAACTGTTTTTT; CDR3 protein: CASSLLGGATNEKLFF
D gene: TRBD1; clone size: .; J gene: TRBJ2-2; V gene: TRBV23-1; CDR3 DNA: TGCGCCAGCACCCAAGTAGACAGGGACACCGGGGAGCTGTTTTTT; CDR3 protein: CASTQVDRDTGELFF
D gene: .; clone size: .; J gene: TRBJ1-4; V gene: TRBV30; CDR3 DNA: TGTGCCTGGAGATATGGGGCCACTGAAAAACTGTTTTTT; CDR3 protein: CAWRYGATEKLFF
D gene: .; clone size: .; J gene: TRBJ2-1; V gene: TRBV6-4; CDR3 DNA: TGTGCCAGCAGTGACGGGCAAGAGCAGTTCTTC; CDR3 protein: CASSDGQEQFF
D gene: .; clone size: once; J gene: TRBJ2-5; V gene: TRBV5-1; CDR3 DNA: TGCGCCAGCAGCTTGAGGAGGGTCCGCCAAGAGACCCAGTACTTC; CDR3 protein: CASSLRRVRQETQYF
D gene: .; clone size: .; J gene: TRBJ1-2; V gene: TRBV18; CDR3 DNA: TGTGCCAGCTCTCTTCCTCAGGGAGGCGTCTATGGCTACACCTTC; CDR3 protein: CASSLPQGGVYGYTF
D gene: .; clone size: .; J gene: TRBJ1-5; V gene: TRBV4-3; CDR3 DNA: TGCGCCAGCAGCCAAGATCAGGGAGAGCCCCAGCATTTT; CDR3 protein: CASSQDQGEPQHF
D gene: .; clone size: .; J gene: TRBJ2-1; V gene: TRBV9; CDR3 DNA: TGTGCCAGCAGCCCGCAGGCCAGGGTCAATGAGCAGTTCTTC; CDR3 protein: CASSPQARVNEQFF
D gene: TRBD2; clone size: .; J gene: TRBJ2-1; V gene: TRBV6-6; CDR3 DNA: TGTGCCAGCAGTTTAGGGACTAGCGGGAACAATGAGCAGTTCTTC; CDR3 protein: CASSLGTSGNNEQFF
D gene: .; clone size: .; J gene: TRBJ1-6; V gene: TRBV5-5; CDR3 DNA: TGTGCCAGCAGCTTAGGGTCCCGGGTTCATAATTCACCCCTCCACTTT; CDR3 protein: CASSLGSRVHNSPLHF
D gene: .; clone size: few; J gene: TRBJ1-2; V gene: TRBV2; CDR3 DNA: TGTGCCACCCAACCCAGGGAAGCGGATGGCTACACCTTC; CDR3 protein: CATQPREADGYTF
D gene: .; clone size: .; J gene: TRBJ1-2; V gene: TRBV6-2/TRBV6-3; CDR3 DNA: TGTGCCAGCAGTTACGCCCTCGGGGGGAACTATGGCTACACCTTC; CDR3 protein: CASSYALGGNYGYTF
D gene: TRBD1; clone size: .; J gene: TRBJ2-1; V gene: TRBV4-2; CDR3 DNA: TGTGCCAGCAGCCAAGATGGGGTTGGACAGGGCCCGTACAATGAGCAGTTCTTC; CDR3 protein: CASSQDGVGQGPYNEQFF
D gene: TRBD2; clone size: .; J gene: TRBJ2-5; V gene: TRBV6-5; CDR3 DNA: TGTGCCAGCACCTCTAGCGGGGGACAAGAGACCCAGTACTTC; CDR3 protein: CASTSSGGQETQYF
D gene: .; clone size: .; J gene: TRBJ1-4; V gene: TRBV3-1/TRBV3-2; CDR3 DNA: TGTGCCAGCAGCCAAGCTACTTCAACTAATGAAAAACTGTTTTTT; CDR3 protein: CASSQATSTNEKLFF
D gene: .; clone size: .; J gene: TRBJ1-1; V gene: TRBV6-6; CDR3 DNA: TGTGCCAGCAGTTATTGGGAGGACGGGGCTGAAGCTTTCTTT; CDR3 protein: CASSYWEDGAEAFF
D gene: TRBD2; clone size: .; J gene: TRBJ2-7; V gene: TRBV19; CDR3 DNA: TGTGCCAGTAGCACTGGACTAGCGAAAGAGCAGTACTTC; CDR3 protein: CASSTGLAKEQYF
D gene: TRBD1; clone size: .; J gene: TRBJ2-7; V gene: TRBV14; CDR3 DNA: TGTGCCAGCAGCCAAGACCGACAGGGCGAGCAGTACTTC; CDR3 protein: CASSQDRQGEQYF
D gene: TRBD2; clone size: .; J gene: TRBJ2-1; V gene: TRBV13; CDR3 DNA: TGTGCCAGCAGCTTCACTAGCGGCATCAATGAGCAGTTCTTC; CDR3 protein: CASSFTSGINEQFF
D gene: .; clone size: .; J gene: TRBJ1-1; V gene: TRBV5-6; CDR3 DNA: TGTGCCAGCAGCCGACAGGAGAACACTGAAGCTTTCTTT; CDR3 protein: CASSRQENTEAFF
D gene: .; clone size: .; J gene: TRBJ2-7; V gene: TRBV6-5; CDR3 DNA: TGTGCCAGCAGTTACTCGATTCACAGTGGAGTCGTCGAGCAGTACTTC; CDR3 protein: CASSYSIHSGVVEQYF
D gene: .; clone size: .; J gene: TRBJ1-5; V gene: TRBV27; CDR3 DNA: TGTGCCAGCAGTTTGGGGGGTCCTGGGCCCCAGCATTTT; CDR3 protein: CASSLGGPGPQHF
D gene: .; clone size: .; J gene: TRBJ1-5; V gene: TRBV2; CDR3 DNA: TGTGCCAGCAGGGACGGTTATAGCAATCAGCCCCAGCATTTT; CDR3 protein: CASRDGYSNQPQHF
D gene: TRBD2; clone size: .; J gene: TRBJ2-3; V gene: TRBV6-4; CDR3 DNA: TGTGCCAGCAGTGAGTTGGCGGGGGGGCCTACAGATACGCAGTATTTT; CDR3 protein: CASSELAGGPTDTQYF
D gene: .; clone size: .; J gene: TRBJ1-2; V gene: TRBV18; CDR3 DNA: TGTGCCAGCTCACCACTCCCAAGGGACAACTATGGCTACACCTTC; CDR3 protein: CASSPLPRDNYGYTF
D gene: .; clone size: .; J gene: TRBJ1-1; V gene: TRBV11-2; CDR3 DNA: TGTGCCAGCAGCTTTAACAGAAACACTGAAGCTTTCTTT; CDR3 protein: CASSFNRNTEAFF
D gene: .; clone size: .; J gene: TRBJ1-2; V gene: TRBV28; CDR3 DNA: TGTGCCAGCAGCCCCGGTGGGACGAGGAGAATACTAATTGGCTACACCTTC; CDR3 protein: CASSPGGTRRILIGYTF
D gene: .; clone size: .; J gene: TRBJ2-5; V gene: TRBV7-9; CDR3 DNA: TGTGCCAGCAGCCCTCCCCGGGGGTTCCAAGAGACCCAGTACTTC; CDR3 protein: CASSPPRGFQETQYF
D gene: .; clone size: .; J gene: TRBJ2-1; V gene: TRBV7-2; CDR3 DNA: TGTGCCAGCAGGAACGGGGACAATTGGGATGAGCAGTTCTTC; CDR3 protein: CASRNGDNWDEQFF
D gene: .; clone size: .; J gene: TRBJ1-1; V gene: TRBV7-8; CDR3 DNA: TGTGCCAGCAGCTTCGTAAGCCCGAACATGAACACTGAAGCTTTCTTT; CDR3 protein: CASSFVSPNMNTEAFF
D gene: .; clone size: .; J gene: TRBJ2-3; V gene: TRBV6-4; CDR3 DNA: TGTGCCAGCAGTGACTCTAGCGAGGGGGGCACAGATACGCAGTATTTT; CDR3 protein: CASSDSSEGGTDTQYF
D gene: TRBD2; clone size: .; J gene: TRBJ2-3; V gene: TRBV2; CDR3 DNA: TGTGCCAGCAGTATGGTAGCGGGAGATACGCAGTATTTT; CDR3 protein: CASSMVAGDTQYF
D gene: .; clone size: .; J gene: TRBJ1-4; V gene: TRBV3-1/TRBV3-2; CDR3 DNA: TGTGCCAGCAGCCAAGGGTTGCTGGTCGGAGAAAAACTGTTTTTT; CDR3 protein: CASSQGLLVGEKLFF
D gene: TRBD2; clone size: .; J gene: TRBJ2-5; V gene: TRBV7-9; CDR3 DNA: TGTGCCAGCAGCTTAAGCCCCACTAGCGGGGGTTACAAAGAGACCCAGTACTTC; CDR3 protein: CASSLSPTSGGYKETQYF
D gene: .; clone size: .; J gene: TRBJ2-7; V gene: TRBV27; CDR3 DNA: TGTGCCAGCAGCTATTCATTGAGCTCCTACGAGCAGTACTTC; CDR3 protein: CASSYSLSSYEQYF